This TCR beta chain was found in a study of identifying expanded T cells in peripheral blood. Collection occurred without any documented infections or immune events in donors. Study-wide findings and caveats: Across healthy donors, higher total template counts meant significantly greater roughly 2-week count variance. Differentially abundant clones: 0.95 to 1.5 between replicates, approximately 16 at roughly 15 days, less than 20 at four.

Comment on this clone: No antigen is known for it.

TCRdb's copy holds only in-frame clones and misses some; the assay was immunoSEQ multiplex PCR. Seen here are about 86,000 clones, 70% to 90% observed once, and the top ten hold around 4%. Sequences were obtained from blood. The clonotype originates from a person between 18 and 75 years old in good health.

The CDR3 nucleotides read TGTGCCAGCAGCTTAGGGACAGGGACTGAAGCTTTCTTT. Protein product: CASSLGTGTEAFF. The chain has TRBV7-9 and TRBJ1-1; 8 bases map to TRBD1. The V gene end was trimmed by 1 base and the J gene end by 5 bases; junction bases not matched to a gene: 0. CDR1 is SEHNR, CDR2 FQNEAQ, per germline (reference sequence). The CDR3 is 13 amino acids.